This TCR beta chain was recorded in a study of cytomegalovirus exposure and HLA in healthy donors. V was clipped by 1 base and J by 4 bases, with 13 bases between them. This CDR3 has 15 residues. Germline-derived CDR1 and CDR2 are SGHDN and FVKESK. PCR amplification relied on 60 Vbeta primers (plus 13 Jbeta primers). The assay was immunoSEQ multiplex PCR, and TCRdb's table has in-frame clones only and misses some. The table lists about 180,000 clones, around 80% of them singletons, with 1.2% to 1.5% in the top ten. The TCR was taken from a girl aged 10-17 years in good health and CMV-seropositive. V gene TRBV14 combines with J gene TRBJ1-2; D not certain. Sequencing input: PBMCs. As DNA, the CDR3 is TGTGCCAGCAGCCAAGGATTAGGACGGGGCTATGGCTACACCTTC. This gives the protein CASSQGLGRGYGYTF.